One and the same sample provided the 27 T cell receptor beta chains below, sequenced in a study of B cell selection in AIRE deficiency. Conventional CD4 T cells were sorted as CD4+CD127+ cells. The repertoire was sequenced with immunoSEQ multiplex PCR; TCRdb's copy has only in-frame clones and lacks some. The profile shows tens of thousands of clones, approximately 96% of them singletons. The sequencing sample was made of conventional CD4+ T cells sorted from PBMCs. The receptors were gathered from a human donor with AIRE deficiency.

The chain recombines TRBV2 with TRBJ2-7, with 7 nucleotides matching TRBD1. The germline gives CDR1 SNHLY, CDR2 FYNNEI. Trimming removed 6 bases from V and 2 bases from J; junction bases left unmatched: 4. The CDR3 runs 13 residues. The CDR3 reads CASSRTGTYEQYF. CDR3 bases: TGTGCCAGCAGCCGGACAGGTACCTACGAGCAGTACTTC.

The chain links TRBV28 to TRBJ2-7, with TRBD1 identical over 9 bases. This CDR3 is 14 amino acids long. Germline values: CDR1 MDHEN, CDR2 SYDVKM. J gave up 3 bases and V 10 bases, and 10 bases lay outside the gene matches. The chain's CDR3 is CATAGTGSYYEQYF. CDR3 DNA sequence: TGTGCCACCGCCGGGACAGGGAGTTACTACGAGCAGTACTTC.

CDR3 bases: TGTGCCAGCAGCACTAGCGGGAGGCAAAAGACCCAGTACTTC. This gives the protein CASSTSGRQKTQYF. This chain connects TRBV21-1 to TRBJ2-5; TRBD2, the table's D call, lacks a check against the DNA. TRBV21-1 is an annotated pseudogene. The CDR3 is 14 residues long.

V usage is TRBV5-6 and J usage is TRBJ1-3, with 9 bases fitting TRBD1. The CDR3 has 14 residues. Per germline, CDR1 SGHDT and CDR2 YYEEEE. Trimming cost V 4 bases and J 4 bases; bases outside gene matches: 3. The CDR3 protein is CASSRTGAGNTIYF. The CDR3 region has the DNA TGTGCCAGCAGCCGGACAGGGGCGGGAAACACCATATATTTT.

This sequence joins TRBV19 and TRBJ1-5; 7 nucleotides line up with TRBD1. The CDR3 extends over 15 amino acids. Per the germline V gene, CDR1 is LNHDA and CDR2 is SQIVND (reference sequence). The ends lost 5 bases at V and 1 base at J; junction bases unmatched: 5. The CDR3 region is CASSSGTASNQPQHF. CDR3 DNA: TGTGCCAGTAGTTCCGGGACAGCCAGCAATCAGCCCCAGCATTTT.

This rearrangement joins TRBV5-8 to TRBJ1-2, with 7 bases lining up with TRBD1. Per the germline V gene, CDR1 is SGHTS and CDR2 is YDEGEE. Unmatched junction bases numbered 7, after V lost 6 bases and J lost 5 bases. The CDR3 has 13 amino acids. CDR3 loop: CASILDREYGYTF. Here the CDR3 DNA reads TGTGCCAGCATTCTTGACAGGGAATATGGCTACACCTTC.

V gene TRBV28 combines with J gene TRBJ1-5; possibly TRBD1 for D (6 bases). The V gene lost 4 bases and the J gene lost 5 bases, with 15 bases spanning the gap. CDR1 is MDHEN and CDR2 is SYDVKM in the germline V gene. This CDR3 spans 15 amino acids. This CDR3 reads CASSSTGRHDQPQHF. CDR3 DNA sequence: TGTGCCAGCAGTTCCACAGGGCGCCACGATCAGCCCCAGCATTTT.

The chain combines TRBV27 with TRBJ1-1; no clear D. The CDR3 extends over 15 amino acids. CDR1 is MNHEY and CDR2 is SMNVEV in the germline V gene (reference sequence). V was pared by 5 bases and J by 0 bases, with 13 bases between. The CDR3 protein is CASSPLTDMNTEAFF. The CDR3, as DNA: TGTGCCAGCAGTCCCTTAACAGACATGAACACTGAAGCTTTCTTT.

CDR3 sequence: CASSIRDTLNPYGYTF. CDR3 in DNA: TGTGCCAGTAGTATACGGGACACCCTAAACCCCTATGGCTACACCTTC. The chain has TRBV19 and TRBJ1-2; D possibly corresponds to TRBD1 (6 bases). Germline lookup yields CDR1 LNHDA and CDR2 SQIVND (reference sequence). The CDR3 length is 16 residues. V was trimmed by 2 bases and J by 4 bases, leaving 17 bases between them.

The rearrangement links TRBV19 to TRBJ2-4; TRBD1 is a possible D gene (6 bases). Trimming stripped 3 bases from V and 9 bases from J, with 15 bases between. Per germline, CDR1 LNHDA and CDR2 SQIVND (reference sequence). This CDR3 is built from 14 residues. The CDR3 DNA sequence: TGTGCCAGTAGTATCCTAAGGGGGTCTGGCATTCAGTACTTC. Residues: CASSILRGSGIQYF.

The V gene is TRBV29-1, the J gene TRBJ2-1, with 8 bases aligning to TRBD1. CDR3 length equals 14 residues. V was pared by 7 bases and J by 0 bases, with 5 bases of the junction left unmatched. Per the germline V gene, CDR1 is SQVTM and CDR2 is ANQGSEA. CDR3 region: CSARDRGSYNEQFF. The CDR3 DNA reads as TGCAGCGCGAGAGACAGGGGCTCCTACAATGAGCAGTTCTTC.

This chain connects TRBV29-1 to TRBJ2-1, with D perhaps being TRBD1 or TRBD2 (5 bases each). Germline-derived CDR1 and CDR2 are SQVTM and ANQGSEA. Deletions cut 3 bases from V and 12 bases from J, with 21 bases between. The length of the CDR3 is 14 residues. CDR3 loop: CSVDIGSRVGTQFF. The CDR3 DNA is TGCAGCGTTGATATCGGATCCCGGGTGGGGACGCAGTTCTTC.

The V call is TRBV7-7, the J call TRBJ2-1; TRBD1 agrees at 7 bases. Germline values: CDR1 SSHAT, CDR2 FNYEAQ (reference sequence). This CDR3 has 19 residues. V was clipped by 5 bases and J by 7 bases; unmatched bases: 23. This CDR3 is CASSPGLLNRQGVGNEQFF. In nucleotides, the CDR3 is TGTGCCAGCAGCCCAGGGTTATTGAATCGTCAGGGGGTGGGGAATGAGCAGTTCTTC.

The chain combines TRBV28 with TRBJ2-3, with D maybe TRBD2 (5 bases). Looked up from germline, CDR1 is MDHEN and CDR2 is SYDVKM. CDR3 size: 15 residues. Trimming pared 3 bases from V and 0 bases from J, leaving 10 bases between. CDR3 residues: CASSLYRGSTDTQYF. CDR3 nucleotide sequence: TGTGCCAGCAGTTTGTACCGGGGTAGCACAGATACGCAGTATTTT.

V is TRBV6-5 and J is TRBJ1-2, with D perhaps TRBD1 (6 bases). This CDR3 is built from 12 residues. Germline assignment: CDR1 MNHEY and CDR2 SVGAGI. The V gene lost 4 bases and the J gene lost 9 bases, with 12 bases spanning the gap. The CDR3 bases are TGTGCCAGCAGTTCAATTACAGGGAGCTACACCTTC. This encodes CASSSITGSYTF.

This clone was picked up one time. The junction does not match germline at one end; this may be a read error. The chain couples TRBV6-1 to TRBJ1-2; D remains ambiguous. The germline V gene has CDR1 MNHNS and CDR2 SASEGT. This CDR3 is built from 12 residues. CDR3 residues: CASRTGSQAPGF. In nucleotides, the CDR3 is TGTGCCAGCAGGACGGGCAGCCAGGCCCCGGGCTTC.

V and J are TRBV28 and TRBJ1-5, with D unclear. Germline CDR1 reads MDHEN; CDR2 reads SYDVKM. The V gene lost 3 bases and the J gene lost 5 bases, with 17 bases spanning the gap. This CDR3 has 16 amino acids. The CDR3 here is CASSFERGREDQPQHF. CDR3 bases: TGTGCCAGCAGTTTTGAGCGGGGAAGAGAGGATCAGCCCCAGCATTTT.

This rearrangement joins TRBV19 to TRBJ2-7; 9 nucleotides match TRBD1. CDR1 LNHDA and CDR2 SQIVND come from the germline V gene (reference sequence). With V trimmed by 4 bases and J by 3 bases, 4 bases remained unmatched. The CDR3 sequence is 14 residues long. CDR3 amino acids: CASSRDRVNYEQYF. Written as DNA, the CDR3 is TGTGCCAGTAGTAGGGACAGGGTGAACTACGAGCAGTACTTC. Based on the CDR3 plus reference TRBV19 and TRBJ2-7, the full variable domain is DGGITQSPKYLFRKEGQNVTLSCEQNLNHDAMYWYRQDPGQGLRLIYYSQIVNDFQKGDIAEGYSVSREKKESFPLTVTSAQKNPTAFYLCASSRDRVNYEQYFGPGTRLTVT.

This chain joins TRBV28 and TRBJ2-7; D call uncertain. CDR3 length: 11 amino acids. Germline V gene sequence: CDR1 MDHEN, CDR2 SYDVKM. V lost 3 bases and J lost 2, with 2 bases in between. The CDR3 nucleotides read TGTGCCAGCAGTTTCGCCTACGAGCAGTACTTC. It codes for CASSFAYEQYF.

This clone was detected only a few times. This rearrangement joins TRBV5-4 to TRBJ1-3, with 8 bases fitting TRBD1. The CDR3 contains 14 residues. Germline V CDR1 and CDR2: SGHNT, YYREEE (reference sequence). V was pared by 4 bases and J by 4 bases, with 4 bases of the junction left unmatched. This chain's CDR3 is CASSADRVGNTIYF. CDR3 DNA sequence: TGTGCCAGCAGCGCGGACAGGGTCGGAAACACCATATATTTT.

This chain uses TRBV15 with TRBJ2-5; either TRBD1 or TRBD2 may supply D (5 bases each). The germline gives CDR1 LNHNV, CDR2 YYDKDF (reference sequence). Trimming took 1 base from V and 1 from J, leaving 13 bases between them. The CDR3 contains 16 residues. CDR3 sequence reads: CATSRGEGSVQETQYF. For the CDR3, the DNA is TGTGCCACCAGCAGAGGAGAGGGGTCGGTCCAAGAGACCCAGTACTTC.

CDR3 in DNA: TGTGCCAGCAGCTTAGGGCGACAGGGGGTGTATCAGCCCCAGCATTTT. It specifies CASSLGRQGVYQPQHF. This chain connects TRBV7-8 to TRBJ1-5; 9 bases match TRBD1. Germline CDR1 reads SGHVS; CDR2 reads FQNEAQ. The CDR3 runs to 16 residues. With 1 base clipped from V and 5 bases from J, the junction kept 6 bases outside the gene matches. The entire variable domain, with the rest obtained from reference TRBV7-8 and TRBJ1-5, is as follows: GAGVSQSPRYKVAKRGQDVALRCDPISGHVSLFWYQQALGQGPEFLTYFQNEAQLDKSGLPSDRFFAERPEGSVSTLKIQRTQQEDSAVYLCASSLGRQGVYQPQHFGDGTRLSIL.

This clone is a singleton in its sample. The rearrangement links TRBV4-3 to TRBJ1-2; a possible D gene is TRBD1 (6 bases). The ends were cut back, 1 base at V and 1 base at J, with 16 bases in the middle. The CDR3 loop spans 17 amino acids. CDR1 and CDR2 (germline): LGHNA, YSLEER. For the CDR3, the DNA is TGCGCCAGCAGCCAAGTTGGGGGGCGAGACCTTAACTATGGCTACACCTTC. As protein: CASSQVGGRDLNYGYTF.

V usage is TRBV9 and J usage is TRBJ1-2, with D unresolved. The CDR3 is 13 amino acids. The germline gives CDR1 SGDLS, CDR2 YYNGEE. V lost 0 bases and J lost 8, with 11 bases in between. The CDR3 DNA is TGTGCCAGCAGCGTAGTGATAGGGTGGGGCTACACCTTC. Its protein product is CASSVVIGWGYTF.

J is TRBJ2-1 and V is TRBV29-1; 13 nucleotides line up with TRBD2. Unmatched junction bases numbered 6, after V lost 6 bases and J lost 7 bases. The CDR3 length is 14 residues. CDR1 is SQVTM and CDR2 is ANQGSEA in the germline V gene. This chain's CDR3 is CSVGTSGIPNEQFF. The CDR3 DNA reads as TGCAGCGTGGGGACTAGCGGGATACCAAATGAGCAGTTCTTC.

J is TRBJ1-2 and V is TRBV19; D gene ambiguous. V dropped 3 bases and J dropped 4 bases, with 15 bases sitting between them. The CDR3 extends over 15 amino acids. Per germline, CDR1 LNHDA and CDR2 SQIVND (reference sequence). Here the CDR3 DNA reads TGTGCCAGTAGTATTTCCCTCGGCGAACTCTATGGCTACACCTTC. This codes for CASSISLGELYGYTF.

The chain employs TRBV6-1 and TRBJ1-2, with no clear D. From germline, CDR1 is MNHNS and CDR2 SASEGT. The V gene lost 6 bases and the J gene lost 5 bases, with 19 bases spanning the gap. This CDR3 comprises 15 residues. CDR3 bases: TGTGCCAGCAGCGCAAAGTCGACGTCATCGTATGGCTACACCTTC. It specifies CASSAKSTSSYGYTF.